This T cell receptor beta chain comes out of a study of molecular identifiers for immune sequencing clone quantification. Trimming at V came to 3 bases and at J to 3 bases, leaving 14 bases not matched to a gene. The germline V gene has CDR1 DFQATT and CDR2 SNEGSKA (reference sequence). CDR3 size: 16 residues. This clonotype was seen ten or more times. Via MiXCR, TCRdb re-called the PCR reads, giving one row per CDR3 protein. The table has tens of thousands of distinct CDR3 sequences, 15% to 20% seen once. The sequence derives from a human donor in good health. Some libraries in this study had Jurkat cell RNA spiked in. This chain joins TRBV20-1 and TRBJ2-7; 7 bases line up with TRBD2. Input material: naive CD8+ T cells from blood, with Jurkat cell RNA spiked in. The subset denotes: FACS-sorted CD8+CD4-CCR7+CD45RA+ naive T cells. The CDR3: CSARGTKLNTGYEQYF. The CDR3 DNA reads TGCAGTGCTAGGGGGACTAAACTCAACACCGGCTACGAGCAGTACTTC.